This T cell receptor beta chain was sequenced during a study of human CD8 memory T cell subsets (dated by TCRdb to 2019 to 2021). Describing the broader study: To assess clonal relationships, the TCRbeta repertoires of stem-like (TSTEM), progenitor exhausted-like (TPEX) and effector memory CD8+ T cell subsets were compared. Six donors each provided TSTEM, TPEX and effector memory subsets, and TCRbeta repertoires were obtained from all six.

Peripheral blood mononuclear cells were isolated from healthy donor buffy coats by density gradient separation. The study enriched total CD8+ T cells through negative magnetic separation using EasySep or MojoSort CD8+ T cell isolation kits. An RNeasy Mini Kit was used to extract total RNA from duplicate vials of over 130,000 sorted CD8+ T cells per subset. PBMCs were used either fresh or after being cryopreserved in fetal bovine serum containing about 9.8% DMSO. Fluorescence-activated cell sorting on a FACSAria III was used to sort CD8+ T cell subsets to purity. A Human TCR Profiling Kit was used to prepare UMI-labeled 5' RACE TCRbeta libraries. Every TCRbeta library was prepared in parallel with an identical number of PCR cycles. The original pipeline was this. Between roughly 3,000 and 18,000 functional CDR3beta clonotypes were contained in each TCRbeta library. MIGEC 1.2.9 was used for UMI extraction and consensus assembly, with a minimum of three reads required per UMI. MiXCR 3.0.3 was used to extract in-frame CDR3beta repertoires. Diversity metrics were computed in VDJtools 1.2.1 after downsampling each sample to 42,000 randomly selected UMIs. For each sample pair, the repertoire overlap metrics D, R and F2 were calculated in VDJtools using the top 3,000 clones. Following reprocessing of the reads by TCRdb, the data hold one row per CDR3 protein sequence and no DNA is available. For this entry, the V and J calls and clone size follow TCRdb and not the study's own pipeline. The table for this sample records 7,000 or so distinct CDR3 sequences. 21% of the sample lies in the top ten.

Points the paper makes about the study in general: Only TCRbeta chains were sequenced, and repertoire comparisons were based on 5 to 7 donors, with testing performed by paired t-tests and Bonferroni correction. Greater repertoire diversity in TSTEM than in TPEX subsets was suggested by Chao1 estimates, potentially reflecting a broader range of specificities. Clonotypes were shared with effector memory cells by both stem-like subsets, but only minimal overlap was found between TSTEM and TPEX repertoires, suggesting distinct antigen spectra. TSTEM and TPEX subsets showed similarly high normalized Shannon-Wiener diversity, whereas effector memory subsets were comparatively less diverse.

CDR1 and CDR2 are read off the germline V gene (reference sequence) as MNHEY and SMNVEV. The CDR3 sequence holds 17 residues, the cysteine and phenylalanine included. No DNA is recorded. Turning to this clonotype: Its antigen is not yet known.

Recombination connected TRBV27 to TRBJ2-1; TCRdb picks TRBD2, but there is no DNA to check that call. This sequence originates from a human donor in good health. The sequencing sample was made of CD8+ T cells from PBMCs. This receptor carries the CDR3 CASSQLSSGYSYNEQFF.